A selection of T cell receptor beta chains follows, all from one sample in a study of OX40 agonist ivuxolimab in advanced cancers. The assay was immunoSEQ multiplex PCR, and TCRdb's table has in-frame clones only and misses some. Of fewer than 100,000 clones listed, roughly 85% are singletons. Specimen: CD4+ or CD8+ T cells sorted from blood, collected in a trial of the OX40 agonist ivuxolimab. These receptors all come from an adult with an advanced solid tumor such as melanoma, head and neck, liver or kidney cancer. Each CDR3 is given with its conserved first and last residue. The D gene is left open where the match is weak. Expanded clones are given a class, and other clones once, few, many or no size at all.

clone_size: .
j_call: TRBJ1-1
v_call: TRBV7-2
d_call: .
cdr3_nt: TGTGCCAGCAGCCCCCGACCGACGAACACTGAAGCTTTCTTT
cdr3_aa: CASSPRPTNTEAFF

clone_size: .
j_call: TRBJ1-2
v_call: TRBV4-3
d_call: .
cdr3_nt: TGCGCCAGCCGCGGCAGAAACTATGGCTACACCTTC
cdr3_aa: CASRGRNYGYTF

clone_size: .
j_call: TRBJ2-6
v_call: TRBV4-3
d_call: .
cdr3_nt: TGCGCCAGCAGCCAGGTGTCTGGGGCCAACGTCCTGACTTTC
cdr3_aa: CASSQVSGANVLTF

clone_size: .
j_call: TRBJ1-1
v_call: TRBV28
d_call: TRBD1
cdr3_nt: TGTGCCAGCAGTTTTTACAGGGGGAAAGAAGCTTTCTTT
cdr3_aa: CASSFYRGKEAFF

clone_size: once
j_call: TRBJ1-6
v_call: TRBV4-3
d_call: TRBD1
cdr3_nt: TGCGCCAGCAGCCAAGAGTTTGGGACAGGGGGCGATTCACCCCTCCACTTT
cdr3_aa: CASSQEFGTGGDSPLHF

clone_size: .
j_call: TRBJ1-4
v_call: TRBV18
d_call: .
cdr3_nt: TGTGCCAGCTCCCCCATTGCAACTAATGAAAAACTGTTTTTT
cdr3_aa: CASSPIATNEKLFF

clone_size: .
j_call: TRBJ2-7
v_call: TRBV18
d_call: TRBD1
cdr3_nt: TGTGCCAGCTCTCACGGGGGACAGGGGGACGAGCAGTACTTC
cdr3_aa: CASSHGGQGDEQYF

clone_size: .
j_call: TRBJ2-2
v_call: TRBV6-5
d_call: .
cdr3_nt: TGTGCCAGCAGTTCAGACAGGAAACTCGACACCGGGGAGCTGTTTTTT
cdr3_aa: CASSSDRKLDTGELFF

clone_size: .
j_call: TRBJ1-3
v_call: TRBV9
d_call: .
cdr3_nt: TGTGCCAGCAGCCCCTCCCGGTCGAGTAGCTCTGGAAACACCATATATTTT
cdr3_aa: CASSPSRSSSSGNTIYF

clone_size: .
j_call: TRBJ2-3
v_call: TRBV6-5
d_call: .
cdr3_nt: TGTGCCAGCCGTGGGGGGGCCGGTAGAGATACGCAGTATTTT
cdr3_aa: CASRGGAGRDTQYF

clone_size: once
j_call: TRBJ2-2
v_call: TRBV29-1
d_call: .
cdr3_nt: TGCAGCGTAACGGGATATAACACCGGGGAGCTGTTTTTT
cdr3_aa: CSVTGYNTGELFF

clone_size: .
j_call: TRBJ1-4
v_call: TRBV18
d_call: .
cdr3_nt: TGTGCCAGCTCACCCTGGACGGGGGCAACTAATGAAAAACTGTTTTTT
cdr3_aa: CASSPWTGATNEKLFF

clone_size: .
j_call: TRBJ2-7
v_call: TRBV5-1
d_call: TRBD2
cdr3_nt: TGCGCCAGCAGCCAGCGGCCCCCCTCAGCGGGGGAGCACAATTGGATCGAGCAGTACTTC
cdr3_aa: CASSQRPPSAGEHNWIEQYF

clone_size: .
j_call: TRBJ1-1
v_call: TRBV19
d_call: TRBD1
cdr3_nt: TGTGCCAGTACCTTCCGGGACAGGGGGCCCACTGAAGCTTTCTTT
cdr3_aa: CASTFRDRGPTEAFF

clone_size: .
j_call: TRBJ1-5
v_call: TRBV5-1
d_call: .
cdr3_nt: TGCGCCAGCAGCTTGGCCGGAGGGTCCAATCAGCCCCAGCATTTT
cdr3_aa: CASSLAGGSNQPQHF

clone_size: .
j_call: TRBJ2-2
v_call: TRBV7-2
d_call: .
cdr3_nt: TGTGCCAGCAGCTATATGGGGCAGATCACCGGGGAGCTGTTTTTT
cdr3_aa: CASSYMGQITGELFF

clone_size: .
j_call: TRBJ2-2
v_call: TRBV10-1
d_call: .
cdr3_nt: TGCGCCAGCAGTGTGGGGGGACTGCCGAACACCGGGGAGCTGTTTTTT
cdr3_aa: CASSVGGLPNTGELFF

clone_size: .
j_call: TRBJ2-1
v_call: TRBV18
d_call: .
cdr3_nt: TGTGCCAGCTCACCACCTGCAGGGCTCTCCTACAATGAGCAGTTCTTC
cdr3_aa: CASSPPAGLSYNEQFF

clone_size: .
j_call: TRBJ2-3
v_call: TRBV5-4
d_call: TRBD2
cdr3_nt: TGTGCCAGCAGCTTGGACGGGGGGGCGGATACGCAGTATTTT
cdr3_aa: CASSLDGGADTQYF

clone_size: few
j_call: TRBJ1-4
v_call: TRBV19
d_call: .
cdr3_nt: TGTGCCAGTAGTCTCCAGGTGGACGAAAAACTGTTTTTT
cdr3_aa: CASSLQVDEKLFF

clone_size: .
j_call: TRBJ1-2
v_call: TRBV7-3
d_call: .
cdr3_nt: TGTGCCAGCAGCTTAGCAGCAGGGCATTTTGATGGCTACACCTTC
cdr3_aa: CASSLAAGHFDGYTF

clone_size: .
j_call: TRBJ2-1
v_call: TRBV9
d_call: .
cdr3_nt: TGTGCCAGCAGAGGGCTGGGCTACAATGAGCAGTTCTTC
cdr3_aa: CASRGLGYNEQFF

clone_size: .
j_call: TRBJ2-3
v_call: TRBV4-3
d_call: TRBD2
cdr3_nt: TGCGCCAGCAGCCGAATTAGCGGGGAGGGGGGTGGAAGCACAGATACGCAGTATTTT
cdr3_aa: CASSRISGEGGGSTDTQYF

clone_size: .
j_call: TRBJ2-1
v_call: TRBV6-1
d_call: .
cdr3_nt: TGTGCCAGCAGCCGGACGGTGGATGAGCAGTTCTTC
cdr3_aa: CASSRTVDEQFF

clone_size: .
j_call: TRBJ2-2
v_call: TRBV5-1
d_call: .
cdr3_nt: TGCGCCAGCAGCTTGGCCTCGAGAAGCGGGGAGCTGTTTTTT
cdr3_aa: CASSLASRSGELFF

clone_size: .
j_call: TRBJ2-3
v_call: TRBV6-5
d_call: .
cdr3_nt: TGTGCCAGCACCTCAGGGAGGCGCACAGATACGCAGTATTTT
cdr3_aa: CASTSGRRTDTQYF

clone_size: .
j_call: TRBJ2-1
v_call: TRBV18
d_call: .
cdr3_nt: TGTGCCAGCTCCCTCAGTGGTCCCGGGAACAAGGGTTTCTACAATGAGCAGTTCTTC
cdr3_aa: CASSLSGPGNKGFYNEQFF